This entry features one T cell receptor beta chain sequence. This sample is drawn from a study of patients and donors after allogeneic stem cell transplantation. Per germline, CDR1 MNHEY and CDR2 SVGAGI. This CDR3 spans 15 amino acids. V gave up 2 bases and J gave up 0 bases, with 10 bases separating them. TCRdb independently ran MiXCR on the RT-PCR reads; one entry per CDR3 protein. The sample consists of about 960,000 distinct CDR3 sequences, over 15% of them appearing once. Material for sequencing was blood, either unsorted or a sorted T cell fraction (not recorded which). The chain has TRBV6-5 and TRBJ1-1; D is perhaps TRBD1 (6 bases). This sequence originates from a human donor who was either an allogeneic HSCT recipient or a stem cell or donor lymphocyte infusion donor (not recorded which). It is not recorded whose cells these are; they may come from a transplant donor. The CDR3 DNA reads as TGTGCCAGCAGTTACACCGGACAGATGAACACTGAAGCTTTCTTT. Translated: CASSYTGQMNTEAFF.